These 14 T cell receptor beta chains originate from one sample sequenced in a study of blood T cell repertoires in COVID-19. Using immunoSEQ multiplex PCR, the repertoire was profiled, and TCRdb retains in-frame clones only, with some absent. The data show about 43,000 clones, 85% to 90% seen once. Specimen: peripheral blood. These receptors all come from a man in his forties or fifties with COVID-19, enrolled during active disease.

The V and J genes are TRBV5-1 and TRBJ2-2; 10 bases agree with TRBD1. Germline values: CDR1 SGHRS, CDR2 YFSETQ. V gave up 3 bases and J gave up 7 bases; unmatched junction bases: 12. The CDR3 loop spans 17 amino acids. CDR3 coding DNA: TGCGCCAGCAGCTCCGCCTCGACAGGGGGCGCCGGCGGGGAGCTGTTTTTT. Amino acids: CASSSASTGGAGGELFF.

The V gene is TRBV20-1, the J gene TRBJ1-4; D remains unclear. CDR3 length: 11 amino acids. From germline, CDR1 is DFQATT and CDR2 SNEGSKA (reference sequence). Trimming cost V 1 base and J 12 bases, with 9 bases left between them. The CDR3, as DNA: TGCAGTGCTAGAGGAGCCGGGGAACTGTTTTTT. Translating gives CSARGAGELFF.

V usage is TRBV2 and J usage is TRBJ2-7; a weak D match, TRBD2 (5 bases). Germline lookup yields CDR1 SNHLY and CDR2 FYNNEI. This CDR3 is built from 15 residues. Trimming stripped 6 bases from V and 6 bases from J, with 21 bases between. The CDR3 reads CASSQHDLASGEQYF. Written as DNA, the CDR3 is TGTGCCAGCAGCCAGCATGATCTAGCATCGGGCGAGCAGTACTTC.

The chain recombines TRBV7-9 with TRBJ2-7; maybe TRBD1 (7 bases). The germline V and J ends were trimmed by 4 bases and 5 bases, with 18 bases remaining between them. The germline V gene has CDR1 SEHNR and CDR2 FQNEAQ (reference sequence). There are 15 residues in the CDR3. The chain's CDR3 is CASSSYLTGEDEQYF. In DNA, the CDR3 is TGTGCCAGCAGCTCCTACCTTACAGGGGAGGACGAGCAGTACTTC.

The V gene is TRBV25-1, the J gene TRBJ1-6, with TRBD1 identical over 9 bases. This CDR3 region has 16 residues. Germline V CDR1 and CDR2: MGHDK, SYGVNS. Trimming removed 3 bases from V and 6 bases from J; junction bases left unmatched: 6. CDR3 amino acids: CASSDPGQGGNSPLHF. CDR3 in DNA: TGTGCCAGCAGTGATCCGGGACAGGGAGGTAATTCACCCCTCCACTTT.

CDR3 residues: CASSQAGEFNQPQHF. CDR3 in DNA: TGTGCCAGCAGCCAAGCGGGGGAATTCAATCAGCCCCAGCATTTT. The chain uses TRBV3-1 (or the pseudogene TRBV3-2) and TRBJ1-5, with D possibly TRBD1 on 5 matching bases. The germline V gene encodes CDR1 LGHDT and CDR2 YNNKEL (reference sequence). Trimming cost V 1 base and J 3 bases, with 10 bases left between them. This CDR3 has 15 residues.

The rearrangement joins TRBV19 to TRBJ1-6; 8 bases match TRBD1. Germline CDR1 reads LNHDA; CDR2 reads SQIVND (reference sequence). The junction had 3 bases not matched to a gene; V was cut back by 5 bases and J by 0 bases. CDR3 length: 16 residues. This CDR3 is CASSSRGPSYNSPLHF. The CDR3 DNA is TGTGCCAGTAGTTCCAGGGGGCCCTCCTATAATTCACCCCTCCACTTT.

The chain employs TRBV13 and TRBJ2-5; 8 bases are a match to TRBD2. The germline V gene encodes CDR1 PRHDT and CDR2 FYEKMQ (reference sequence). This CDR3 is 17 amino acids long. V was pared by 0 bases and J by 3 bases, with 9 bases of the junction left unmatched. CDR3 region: CASSLGVAGPLEETQYF. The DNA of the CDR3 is TGTGCCAGCAGCTTAGGGGTAGCGGGGCCTTTAGAAGAGACCCAGTACTTC.

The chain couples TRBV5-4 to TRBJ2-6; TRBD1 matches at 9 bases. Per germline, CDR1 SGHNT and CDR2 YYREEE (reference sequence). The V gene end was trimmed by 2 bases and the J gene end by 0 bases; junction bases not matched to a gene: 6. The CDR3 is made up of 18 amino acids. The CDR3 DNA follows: TGTGCCAGCAGCTTTCCGACAGGGGGGGGCTCTGGGGCCAACGTCCTGACTTTC. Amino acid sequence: CASSFPTGGGSGANVLTF.

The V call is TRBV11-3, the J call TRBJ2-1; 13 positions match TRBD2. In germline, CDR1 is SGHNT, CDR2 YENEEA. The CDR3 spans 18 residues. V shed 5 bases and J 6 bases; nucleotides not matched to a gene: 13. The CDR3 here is CASSPFLRTSGSGNEQFF. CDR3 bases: TGTGCCAGCAGCCCTTTCCTCAGGACTAGCGGGAGTGGCAATGAGCAGTTCTTC. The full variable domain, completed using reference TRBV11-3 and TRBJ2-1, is EAGVVQSPRYKIIEKKQPVAFWCNPISGHNTLYWYLQNLGQGPELLIRYENEEAVDDSQLPKDRFSAERLKGVDSTLKIQPAELGDSAVYLCASSPFLRTSGSGNEQFFGPGTRLTVL.

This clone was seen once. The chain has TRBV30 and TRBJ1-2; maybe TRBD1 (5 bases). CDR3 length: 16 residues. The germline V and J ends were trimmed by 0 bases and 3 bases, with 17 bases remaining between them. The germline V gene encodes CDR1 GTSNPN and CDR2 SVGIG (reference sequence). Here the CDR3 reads CAWSVRGSGPHYGYTF. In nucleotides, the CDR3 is TGTGCCTGGAGTGTACGGGGGTCAGGACCCCACTATGGCTACACCTTC.

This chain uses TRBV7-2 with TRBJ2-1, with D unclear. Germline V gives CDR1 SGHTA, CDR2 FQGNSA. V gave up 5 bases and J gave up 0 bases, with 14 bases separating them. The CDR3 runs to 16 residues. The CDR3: CASSAGKTFSYNEQFF. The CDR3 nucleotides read TGTGCCAGCAGCGCCGGCAAGACATTCTCCTACAATGAGCAGTTCTTC.

The CDR3 loop is CATGDRKLNQPQHF. The CDR3 bases are TGTGCCACCGGAGACAGGAAACTAAATCAGCCCCAGCATTTT. The chain joins TRBV2 to TRBJ1-5; D may be TRBD1 (6 bases). Trimming removed 10 bases from V and 4 bases from J, with 17 bases in between. Per the germline V gene, CDR1 is SNHLY and CDR2 is FYNNEI. The CDR3 spans 14 residues.

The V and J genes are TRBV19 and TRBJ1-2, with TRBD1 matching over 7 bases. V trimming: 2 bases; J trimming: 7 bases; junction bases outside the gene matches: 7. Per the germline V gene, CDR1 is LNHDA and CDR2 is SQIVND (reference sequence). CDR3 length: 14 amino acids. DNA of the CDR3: TGTGCCAGTAGTATACGGACAGGAGGCGGTGGCTACACCTTC. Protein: CASSIRTGGGGYTF.